The next 11 T cell receptor beta chains were all read from a single sample in a study of vaccination and CD4 T cells after COVID-19. Sample treatment: approximately nine-day PBMC culture with coronavirus spike peptide pools or control peptides (ViraFEST assay). These receptors have no known antigen. With the Oncomine TCR Beta short-read assay, DNA from cultured CD4+ T cells was sequenced. From the PCR reads, TCRdb called clonotypes with MiXCR, one entry per CDR3 protein. The sample consists of around 9,600 distinct CDR3 sequences, roughly 50% of them appearing once. The sequenced material came from CD4+ T cells from blood, cultured in vitro. The receptors here all came from a human donor who had recovered from COVID-19.

This clonotype was seen a few times. V is TRBV6-2 or TRBV6-3 and J is TRBJ1-1, with D tentatively TRBD1 (6 bases). CDR3 size: 13 residues. From germline, CDR1 is MNHEY and CDR2 SVGEGT. With 2 bases removed from V and 5 bases from J, the gap between germline ends came to 9 bases. Written as DNA, the CDR3 is TGTGCCAGCAGTTACACAGGGTGGACTGAAGCTTTCTTT. This translates into CASSYTGWTEAFF.

This clonotype appeared a single time. V gene TRBV18 combines with J gene TRBJ2-2; unclear D gene. Germline loops: CDR1 KGHSH, CDR2 LQKENI. Deletions cut 0 bases from V and 0 bases from J, with 8 bases between. The CDR3 extends over 16 amino acids. CDR3 amino acids: CASSPPAGSNTGELFF. The CDR3 bases are TGTGCCAGCTCACCACCGGCAGGATCGAACACCGGGGAGCTGTTTTTT.

This clonotype appeared once. This chain links TRBV20-1 with TRBJ2-1; 8 nucleotides line up with TRBD1. Germline CDR1 reads DFQATT; CDR2 reads SNEGSKA (reference sequence). With V trimmed by 5 bases and J by 8 bases, 11 bases remained unmatched. The CDR3 has 14 residues. The CDR3 spells CSAPRQGSDDEQFF. Here the CDR3 DNA reads TGCAGTGCTCCTAGACAGGGGAGTGATGATGAGCAGTTCTTC.

The gene calls are TRBV6-1 and TRBJ2-7; D perhaps matches TRBD1 (6 bases). The CDR3 is made up of 13 amino acids. Germline V gene lookup returns CDR1 MNHNS and CDR2 SASEGT. With 4 bases removed from V and 3 bases from J, the gap between germline ends came to 10 bases. The CDR3 DNA is TGTGCCAGCAGTGGCGAAGGGGGCTACGAGCAGTACTTC. Translation: CASSGEGGYEQYF.

This sequence joins TRBV7-2 and TRBJ2-7; tentatively, D is TRBD2 (6 bases). The V end was cut by 6 bases, the J end by 3 bases, with 18 bases between. Per the germline V gene, CDR1 is SGHTA and CDR2 is FQGNSA. CDR3 length: 15 residues. This CDR3 is CASSPGPGSYYEQYF. DNA for the CDR3: TGTGCCAGCAGTCCCGGTCCCGGGAGCTACTACGAGCAGTACTTC.

CDR3 sequence (DNA): TGTGCCAGCAGCGACGACATTTCTTTCTATGGCTACACCTTC. Translating gives CASSDDISFYGYTF. The V call is TRBV6-2 or TRBV6-3, the J call TRBJ1-2; D unresolved. This CDR3 contains 14 residues. V was shortened by 6 bases and J by 4 bases, with 15 bases between the two germline ends. CDR1 MNHEY and CDR2 SVGEGT come from the germline V gene.

Only a few counts were recorded for this clonotype. The chain links TRBV6-1 to TRBJ2-3, with D uncertain. V gave up 8 bases and J gave up 6 bases, with 12 bases separating them. CDR3 size: 12 residues. The V gene's germline CDR1 is MNHNS and CDR2 SASEGT. The CDR3 nucleotides are TGTGCCAGCGGCTCGAGAGCGGATACGCAGTATTTT. Translated: CASGSRADTQYF.

The V and J genes are TRBV7-2 and TRBJ2-7; D is perhaps TRBD2 (5 bases). CDR3 length: 14 amino acids. CDR1 and CDR2 from the germline V gene are SGHTA and FQGNSA. Trimming cost V 5 bases and J 1 base, with 12 bases left between them. Here the CDR3 reads CASSTGVGSYEQYF. CDR3 nucleotides: TGTGCCAGCAGCACCGGGGTCGGTTCCTACGAGCAGTACTTC.

The chain employs TRBV7-6 and TRBJ2-7, with no clear D. Germline CDR1 reads SGHVS; CDR2 reads FNYEAQ. The CDR3 length is 14 residues. V was cut by 5 bases and J by 5 bases, with 16 bases left in between. The CDR3 region has the DNA TGTGCCAGCAGCCCTCTCCGGCAGATGAACGAGCAGTACTTC. It is translated as CASSPLRQMNEQYF.

The chain couples TRBV7-9 to TRBJ1-1, with D hard to call. Trimming stripped 3 bases from V and 1 base from J, with 9 bases between. Germline V gene sequence: CDR1 SEHNR, CDR2 FQNEAQ (reference sequence). The CDR3 sequence is 14 residues long. The CDR3 reads CASSFGVENTEAFF. In DNA, the CDR3 is TGTGCCAGCAGCTTCGGGGTCGAGAACACTGAAGCTTTCTTT.

CDR3 DNA: TGTGCCAGCTCACCGAACCCCGGGACAGGGGGAGGAAACACCATATATTTT. It yields the protein CASSPNPGTGGGNTIYF. The chain has TRBV18 and TRBJ1-3; 11 bases are a match to TRBD1. The CDR3 covers 17 residues. The germline gives CDR1 KGHSH, CDR2 LQKENI. Trimming took 3 bases from V and 4 from J; bases not matched to a gene: 8. Full variable domain (remainder filled in from reference TRBV18 and TRBJ1-3): NAGVMQNPRHLVRRRGQEARLRCSPMKGHSHVYWYRQLPEEGLKFMVYLQKENIIDESGMPKERFSAEFPKEGPSILRIQQVVRGDSAAYFCASSPNPGTGGGNTIYFGEGSWLTVV.